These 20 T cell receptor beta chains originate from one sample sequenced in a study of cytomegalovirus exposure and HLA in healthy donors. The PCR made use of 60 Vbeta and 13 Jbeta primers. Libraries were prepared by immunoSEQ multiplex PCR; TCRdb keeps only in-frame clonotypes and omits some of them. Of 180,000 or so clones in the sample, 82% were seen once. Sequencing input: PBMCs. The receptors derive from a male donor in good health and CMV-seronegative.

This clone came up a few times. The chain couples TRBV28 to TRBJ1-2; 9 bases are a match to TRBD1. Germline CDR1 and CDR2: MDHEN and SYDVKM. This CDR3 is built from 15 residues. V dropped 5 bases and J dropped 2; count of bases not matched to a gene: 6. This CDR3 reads CASSATGGPNYGYTF. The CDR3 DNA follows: TGTGCCAGCAGTGCCACAGGGGGCCCGAACTATGGCTACACCTTC.

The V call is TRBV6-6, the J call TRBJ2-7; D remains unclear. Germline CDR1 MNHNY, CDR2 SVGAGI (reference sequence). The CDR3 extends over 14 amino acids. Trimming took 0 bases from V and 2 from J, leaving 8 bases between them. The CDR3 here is CASSYSASTYEQYF. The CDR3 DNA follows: TGTGCCAGCAGTTACTCTGCGTCTACCTACGAGCAGTACTTC.

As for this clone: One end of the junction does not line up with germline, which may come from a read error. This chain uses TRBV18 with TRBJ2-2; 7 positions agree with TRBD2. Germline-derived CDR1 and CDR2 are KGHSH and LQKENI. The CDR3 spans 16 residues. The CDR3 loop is CASTPERGTNTGELFF. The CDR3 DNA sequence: TGTGCCAGCACACCTGAGCGGGGCACGAACACCGGGGAGCTGTTTTTT.

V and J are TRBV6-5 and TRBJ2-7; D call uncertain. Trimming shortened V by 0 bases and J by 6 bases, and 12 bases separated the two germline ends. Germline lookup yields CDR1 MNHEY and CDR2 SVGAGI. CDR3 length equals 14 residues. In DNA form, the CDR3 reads TGTGCCAGCAGTTACTCGAAGCGCGTTCCCGAGCAGTACTTC. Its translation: CASSYSKRVPEQYF.

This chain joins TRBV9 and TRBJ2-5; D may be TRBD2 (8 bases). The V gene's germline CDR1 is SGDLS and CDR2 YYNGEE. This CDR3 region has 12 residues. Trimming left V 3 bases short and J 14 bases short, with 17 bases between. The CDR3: CASSGYSGTVYF. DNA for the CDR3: TGTGCCAGCAGCGGGTATAGCGGGACAGTTTACTTC. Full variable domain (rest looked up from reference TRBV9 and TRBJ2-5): DSGVTQTPKHLITATGQRVTLRCSPRSGDLSVYWYQQSLDQGLQFLIQYYNGEERAKGNILERFSAQQFPDLHSELNLSSLELGDSALYFCASSGYSGTVYFGPGTRLLVL.

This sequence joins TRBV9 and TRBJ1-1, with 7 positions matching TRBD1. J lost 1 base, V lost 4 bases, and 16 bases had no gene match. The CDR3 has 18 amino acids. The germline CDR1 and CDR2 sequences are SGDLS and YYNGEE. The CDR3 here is CASSSSGFGQEGNTEAFF. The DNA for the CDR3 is TGTGCCAGCAGCAGTTCCGGTTTCGGACAGGAGGGGAACACTGAAGCTTTCTTT.

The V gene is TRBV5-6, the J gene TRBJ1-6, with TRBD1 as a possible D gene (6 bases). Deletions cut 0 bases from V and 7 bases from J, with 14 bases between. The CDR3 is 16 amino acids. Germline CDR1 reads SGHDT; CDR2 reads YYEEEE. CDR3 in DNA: TGTGCCAGCAGCTTGGCGTATCACAGGGAGAATTCACCCCTCCACTTT. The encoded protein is CASSLAYHRENSPLHF.

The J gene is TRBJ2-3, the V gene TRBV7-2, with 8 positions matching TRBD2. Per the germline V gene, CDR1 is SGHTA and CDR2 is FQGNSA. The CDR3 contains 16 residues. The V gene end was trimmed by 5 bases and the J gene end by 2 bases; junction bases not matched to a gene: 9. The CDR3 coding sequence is TGTGCCAGCAGCCCTGGACTAGCAGCATTCACAGATACGCAGTATTTT. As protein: CASSPGLAAFTDTQYF.

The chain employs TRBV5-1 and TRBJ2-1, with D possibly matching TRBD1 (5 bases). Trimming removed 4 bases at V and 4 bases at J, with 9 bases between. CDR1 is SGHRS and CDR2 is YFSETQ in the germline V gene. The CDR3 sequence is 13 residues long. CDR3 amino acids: CASSGDRYNEQFF. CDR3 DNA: TGCGCCAGCAGCGGTGACAGATACAATGAGCAGTTCTTC.

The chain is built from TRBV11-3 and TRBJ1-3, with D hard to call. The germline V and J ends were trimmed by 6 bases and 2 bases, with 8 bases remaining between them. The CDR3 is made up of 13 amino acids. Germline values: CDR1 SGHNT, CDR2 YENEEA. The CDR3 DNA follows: TGTGCCAGCAGTACGGGAGCTGGAAACACCATATATTTT. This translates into CASSTGAGNTIYF.

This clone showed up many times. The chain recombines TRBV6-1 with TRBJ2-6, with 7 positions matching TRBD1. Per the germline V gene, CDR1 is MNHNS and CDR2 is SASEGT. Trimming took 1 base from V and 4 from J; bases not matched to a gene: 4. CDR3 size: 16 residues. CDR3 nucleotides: TGTGCCAGCAGTGAAGAAGGGGGCGGCGGGGCCAACGTCCTGACTTTC. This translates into CASSEEGGGGANVLTF.

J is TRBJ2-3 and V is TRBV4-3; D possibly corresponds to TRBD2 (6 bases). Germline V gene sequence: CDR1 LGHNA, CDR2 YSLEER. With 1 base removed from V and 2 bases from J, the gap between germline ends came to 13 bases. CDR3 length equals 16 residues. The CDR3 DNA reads TGCGCCAGCAGCCAAGTGGGGCGGGGTTACACAGATACGCAGTATTTT. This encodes CASSQVGRGYTDTQYF.

CDR3: CASSLGRYSGNTIYF. The CDR3 DNA is TGTGCCAGCAGTTTAGGTAGATACTCTGGAAACACCATATATTTT. V is TRBV28 and J is TRBJ1-3; D is uncertain. The CDR3 consists of 15 residues. Deletions cut 2 bases from V and 0 bases from J, with 8 bases between. CDR1 is MDHEN and CDR2 is SYDVKM in the germline V gene.

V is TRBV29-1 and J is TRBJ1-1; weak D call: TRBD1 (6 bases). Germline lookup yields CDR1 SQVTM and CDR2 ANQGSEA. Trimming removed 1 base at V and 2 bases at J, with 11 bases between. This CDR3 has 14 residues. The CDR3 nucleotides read TGCAGCGTTGAAGCCGGGGGGGGCAACACTGAAGCTTTCTTT. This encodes CSVEAGGGNTEAFF.

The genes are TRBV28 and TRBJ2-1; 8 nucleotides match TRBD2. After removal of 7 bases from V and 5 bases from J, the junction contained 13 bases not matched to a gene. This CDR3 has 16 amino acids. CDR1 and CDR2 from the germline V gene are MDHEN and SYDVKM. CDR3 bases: TGTGCCAGCAAAACCACATTGGCAGCGGGGGACAATGAGCAGTTCTTC. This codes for CASKTTLAAGDNEQFF.

The CDR3 loop is CASSLPGTGKKLFF. In DNA, the CDR3 is TGTGCCAGCAGCTTGCCTGGGACAGGTAAAAAACTGTTTTTT. This chain joins TRBV5-6 and TRBJ1-4; TRBD1 aligns across 8 bases. J lost 9 bases, V lost 1 base, and 5 bases had no gene match. The CDR3 has 14 amino acids. Germline values: CDR1 SGHDT, CDR2 YYEEEE.

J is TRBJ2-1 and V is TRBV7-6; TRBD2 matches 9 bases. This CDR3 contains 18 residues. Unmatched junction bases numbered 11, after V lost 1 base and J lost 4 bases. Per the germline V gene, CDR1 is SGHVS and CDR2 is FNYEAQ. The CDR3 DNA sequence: TGTGCCAGCAGCTTAGGAGCGGGAGGCGGCTTGGGGTACAATGAGCAGTTCTTC. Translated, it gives CASSLGAGGGLGYNEQFF.

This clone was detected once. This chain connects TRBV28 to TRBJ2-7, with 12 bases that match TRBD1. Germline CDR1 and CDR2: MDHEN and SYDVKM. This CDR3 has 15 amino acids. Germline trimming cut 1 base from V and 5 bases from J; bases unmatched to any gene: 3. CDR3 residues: CASSLFGTGGHEQYF. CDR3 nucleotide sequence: TGTGCCAGCAGTTTATTTGGGACAGGGGGCCACGAGCAGTACTTC.

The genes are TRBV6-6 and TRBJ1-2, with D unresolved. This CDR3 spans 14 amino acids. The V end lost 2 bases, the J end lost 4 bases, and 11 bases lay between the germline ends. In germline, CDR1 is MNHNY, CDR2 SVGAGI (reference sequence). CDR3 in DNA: TGTGCCAGCAGTTACGGGAGAGCTACCTATGGCTACACCTTC. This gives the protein CASSYGRATYGYTF.

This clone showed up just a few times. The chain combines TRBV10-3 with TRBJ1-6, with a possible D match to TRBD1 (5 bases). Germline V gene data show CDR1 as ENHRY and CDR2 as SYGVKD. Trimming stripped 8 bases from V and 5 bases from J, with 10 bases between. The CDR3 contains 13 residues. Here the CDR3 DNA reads TGTGCCATCGGAGCAGGGAATAATTCACCCCTCCACTTT. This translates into CAIGAGNNSPLHF.